These 22 T cell receptor beta chains came from one sample sequenced in a study of T cells in Graves' hyperthyroidism and ophthalmopathy. RNA transcripts yielded amplified TCR beta CDR3 regions. HTBI primers drove first-round RT-PCR of the TCR CDR3. TCRdb independently ran MiXCR on the multiplex PCR reads; one entry per CDR3 protein. The sample includes approximately 640,000 distinct CDR3 sequences, 17% seen only once; the top ten take around 15%. Input material: blood. The receptors come from a man aged 45-60 years with Graves' hyperthyroidism.

The CDR3 loop reads CASSQDPGNTQYF. In DNA form, the CDR3 reads TGCGCCAGCAGCCAAGATCCGGGGAATACGCAGTATTTT. The rearrangement uses TRBV4-3 and TRBJ2-3; a possible D gene is TRBD2 (5 bases). Trimming removed 0 bases at V and 7 bases at J, with 8 bases between. The CDR3 runs to 13 residues. Germline CDR1 LGHNA, CDR2 YSLEER.

The chain carries TRBV9 and TRBJ2-1, with 11 bases identical to TRBD1. With V trimmed by 4 bases and J by 5 bases, 11 bases remained unmatched. Germline CDR1 is SGDLS and CDR2 is YYNGEE. The CDR3 consists of 17 residues. In DNA form, the CDR3 reads TGTGCCAGCAGCACCTCAATTAGGGACAGGGGGGACAATGAGCAGTTCTTC. It codes for CASSTSIRDRGDNEQFF.

In this sample, this clonotype turned up once. J is TRBJ1-4 and V is TRBV5-1, with a possible D match to TRBD1 (5 bases). The germline CDR1 and CDR2 sequences are SGHRS and YFSETQ. V was shortened by 3 bases and J by 8 bases, with 17 bases between the two germline ends. The CDR3 contains 15 residues. This CDR3 is CASSYGGAYGEKLFF. CDR3 DNA: TGCGCCAGCAGCTATGGGGGAGCCTACGGCGAAAAACTGTTTTTT.

This clonotype was seen only a few times. The genes are TRBV7-2 and TRBJ1-2, with D maybe TRBD1 (5 bases). CDR1 and CDR2 from the germline V gene are SGHTA and FQGNSA. The CDR3 covers 13 residues. Trimming removed 2 bases from V and 8 bases from J, with 12 bases in between. The CDR3 spells CASSLNLGTGYTF. The DNA for the CDR3 is TGTGCCAGCAGCTTAAACCTGGGGACCGGCTACACCTTC.

V is TRBV7-2 and J is TRBJ2-1, with TRBD2 identical over 11 bases. Unmatched junction bases numbered 13, after V lost 9 bases and J lost 9 bases. Germline V lookup: CDR1 SGHTA, CDR2 FQGNSA. The CDR3 is made up of 15 amino acids. The CDR3 region has the DNA TGTGCCAGTTCTTTGACTAGCGGGAACGGGGGTGAGCAGTTCTTC. Amino acids: CASSLTSGNGGEQFF.

Comment on this clonotype: The junction does not match germline at one end; this may be a read error. The rearrangement joins TRBV28 to TRBJ2-7; TRBD2 matches 10 bases. CDR1 and CDR2 from the germline V gene are MDHEN and SYDVKM. This CDR3 has 15 residues. CDR3 amino acids: CASSLWASGSYDQYF. CDR3 nucleotide sequence: TGTGCCAGCAGTTTATGGGCTAGCGGGAGTTACGATCAGTACTTC.

V gene TRBV15 combines with J gene TRBJ2-5; 12 bases align to TRBD2. J gave up 9 bases and V 0 bases, and 8 bases lay outside the gene matches. The germline V gene encodes CDR1 LNHNV and CDR2 YYDKDF (reference sequence). CDR3 length equals 16 residues. CDR3 protein: CATSRDGTSGLEAQYF. CDR3 sequence (DNA): TGTGCCACCAGCAGAGACGGGACTAGCGGGCTTGAGGCCCAGTACTTC.

This clonotype has a count of ten or more. The V call is TRBV27, the J call TRBJ2-7, with TRBD1 matching 7 bases. CDR3 length: 17 amino acids. V was pared by 5 bases and J by 1 base, with 14 bases of the junction left unmatched. Germline CDR1 and CDR2: MNHEY and SMNVEV (reference sequence). CDR3: CASSTPLRQGHSYEQYF. The CDR3 DNA reads as TGTGCCAGCAGTACACCCCTCCGACAGGGACATTCCTACGAGCAGTACTTC.

As concerns this clonotype: A much larger clone lies a single base off, so this may be a read error. The chain uses TRBV7-8 and TRBJ2-1, with 7 bases matching TRBD2. The J call could be wrong; TRBJ2-7 is a better fit for the DNA end. CDR1 and CDR2 (germline): SGHVS, FQNEAQ. CDR3 size: 13 residues. CDR3 loop: CASSYTSANEQYF. CDR3 DNA sequence: TGTGCCAGCAGCTACACTAGCGCCAATGAGCAGTACTTC.

This clonotype was recorded at least ten times. This rearrangement joins TRBV10-2 to TRBJ1-2, with D possibly TRBD1 on 6 matching bases. Germline CDR1 and CDR2: WSHSY and SAAADI. The CDR3 consists of 17 residues. Trimming left V 2 bases short and J 5 bases short, with 21 bases between. The CDR3 spells CASSEQDSNLLFYGYTF. CDR3 nucleotide sequence: TGCGCCAGCAGTGAGCAGGACAGCAACCTCCTTTTTTATGGCTACACCTTC.

At least ten counts were recorded for this clonotype. The chain recombines TRBV28 with TRBJ2-7; TRBD1 matches at 8 bases. The CDR3 contains 14 residues. Trimming took 1 base from V and 3 from J; bases not matched to a gene: 2. CDR1 is MDHEN and CDR2 is SYDVKM in the germline V gene. This CDR3 is CASSLFDRGYEQYF. In DNA form, the CDR3 reads TGTGCCAGCAGTTTATTCGACAGGGGCTACGAGCAGTACTTC.

J is TRBJ2-1 and V is TRBV29-1, with D unclear. Germline V CDR1 and CDR2: SQVTM, ANQGSEA. The CDR3 has 12 residues. The V end was cut by 3 bases, the J end by 9 bases, with 12 bases between. The CDR3 DNA sequence: TGCAGCGTTGAGCTAGTTCCGGGTGAGCAGTTCTTC. It translates to CSVELVPGEQFF.

The chain employs TRBV29-1 and TRBJ2-2, with TRBD1 matching 8 bases. With 3 bases clipped from V and 5 bases from J, the junction kept 8 bases outside the gene matches. Looked up from germline, CDR1 is SQVTM and CDR2 is ANQGSEA. This CDR3 is built from 15 residues. The CDR3 loop is CSVDWAGGATGELFF. The CDR3 bases are TGCAGCGTTGACTGGGCAGGGGGCGCGACCGGGGAGCTGTTTTTT.

In its sample, this clonotype was seen many times. This chain joins TRBV19 and TRBJ1-1, with TRBD1 matching 11 bases. V was pared by 7 bases and J by 7 bases, with 8 bases of the junction left unmatched. Germline CDR1 and CDR2: LNHDA and SQIVND (reference sequence). The CDR3 is 14 amino acids. The CDR3 protein is CASTDQGQGDEAFF. CDR3 bases: TGTGCCAGTACCGACCAGGGACAGGGGGATGAAGCTTTCTTT. Supplemented by reference TRBV19 and TRBJ1-1, the full variable domain reads DGGITQSPKYLFRKEGQNVTLSCEQNLNHDAMYWYRQDPGQGLRLIYYSQIVNDFQKGDIAEGYSVSREKKESFPLTVTSAQKNPTAFYLCASTDQGQGDEAFFGQGTRLTVV.

Comments on this clonotype: Since a much larger clone is just one base distant, this may be a read error. The chain carries TRBV27 and TRBJ2-7; D gene ambiguous. This CDR3 spans 12 amino acids. V lost 6 bases, J lost 5 bases, and 11 bases lay in between. CDR1 and CDR2 (germline): MNHEY, SMNVEV (reference sequence). The CDR3 nucleotides read TGTGCCAGCAGCGTGGGTGGCCACGAGCAGTACTTC. This sequence encodes CASSVGGHEQYF.

V gene TRBV12-3 or TRBV12-4 combines with J gene TRBJ2-7; 8 bases map to TRBD1. V trimming: 6 bases; J trimming: 6 bases; junction bases outside the gene matches: 10. The CDR3 is made up of 14 amino acids. As DNA, the CDR3 is TGTGCCAGCAGCCCCCGGACAGGGTATTCCGAGCAGTACTTC. This translates into CASSPRTGYSEQYF.

In this sample, this clonotype turned up a few times. The V and J genes are TRBV5-1 and TRBJ2-3, with D uncertain. Trimming removed 4 bases at V and 7 bases at J, with 19 bases between. The CDR3 covers 15 residues. The germline V gene has CDR1 SGHRS and CDR2 YFSETQ. The CDR3 DNA reads as TGCGCCAGCAGCCCGGGTGGTGAAAACGTGTATACGCAGTATTTT. Amino acids: CASSPGGENVYTQYF.

This clonotype was picked up a small number of times. The V and J genes are TRBV28 and TRBJ2-1, with D perhaps matching TRBD2 (6 bases). Germline CDR1 MDHEN, CDR2 SYDVKM. The CDR3 sequence is 16 residues long. V shed 1 base and J shed 3 bases, with 13 bases lying between them. CDR3 residues: CASSLSGGESYNEQFF. CDR3 sequence (DNA): TGTGCCAGCAGTTTATCCGGGGGTGAAAGCTACAATGAGCAGTTCTTC.

This clonotype has more than one count but fewer than ten. This chain links TRBV20-1 with TRBJ1-6; 7 positions agree with TRBD1. J gave up 7 bases and V 5 bases, and 14 bases lay outside the gene matches. The CDR3 covers 16 residues. Germline V lookup: CDR1 DFQATT, CDR2 SNEGSKA (reference sequence). DNA of the CDR3: TGCAGTGCTCCGCAGGGACAGTACGTCAGAAATTCACCCCTCCACTTT. It specifies CSAPQGQYVRNSPLHF.

This clonotype turned up a few times. This chain uses TRBV4-1 with TRBJ1-5; D uncertain. The CDR3 has 16 residues. Looked up from germline, CDR1 is MGHRA and CDR2 is YSYEKL. With 0 bases removed from V and 9 bases from J, the gap between germline ends came to 18 bases. The CDR3 is CASSQDDKALQWPQHF. The CDR3 nucleotides are TGCGCCAGCAGCCAAGACGACAAGGCCCTCCAGTGGCCCCAGCATTTT.

This clonotype was counted between two and nine times. The chain is built from TRBV16 and TRBJ2-2; 7 positions match TRBD1. The J segment lost 7 bases and the V segment lost 3 bases, leaving 8 bases of the junction unmatched. Germline CDR1 and CDR2: KGHSY and FQNENV. The CDR3 is made up of 15 amino acids. The CDR3 DNA sequence: TGTGCCAGCAGCCAGACAGGGATGTTCGGCGGGGAGCTGTTTTTT. Translation gives CASSQTGMFGGELFF.

This clonotype was found a few times. The chain recombines TRBV30 with TRBJ1-1; D is undetermined. The CDR3 has 11 residues. In germline, CDR1 is GTSNPN, CDR2 SVGIG (reference sequence). V lost 3 bases, J lost 5 bases, and 7 bases lay in between. The CDR3 reads CAWSLATEAFF. The CDR3 DNA reads TGTGCCTGGAGCCTCGCGACTGAAGCTTTCTTT.